The rows below give T cell receptor beta chains drawn from one sample of a study of cytomegalovirus exposure and HLA in healthy donors. Produced via immunoSEQ multiplex PCR; TCRdb's table is partial and in-frame only. In the table there are roughly 100,000 clones, around 80% of which are singletons. Sequenced sample: PBMCs. These receptors came from a woman aged 55 to 70 in good health and CMV-seronegative. Both conserved end residues are part of each CDR3. The order of the fields is V gene, CDR3 length, clone size, D gene, J gene, CDR3 DNA, CDR3 protein. D genes are given only for firm matches. Size is omitted from some rows. Given values are once, few, many or a class for expanded clones.

>TRBV5-6|18|NA|TRBD2|TRBJ2-3
TGTGCCAGCAGCTTGGCCACGGGGGGGGGCGCTAGCACAGATACGCAGTATTTT
CASSLATGGGASTDTQYF
>TRBV25-1|16|NA|TRBD1|TRBJ1-6
TGTGCCAGCAGTGAGGGACAGGGCTATTATAATTCACCCCTCCACTTT
CASSEGQGYYNSPLHF
>TRBV6-4|14|NA|NA|TRBJ2-7
TGTGCCAGCAGGGAAGCGGAGCGCTCCTACGAGCAGTACTTC
CASREAERSYEQYF
>TRBV9|14|NA|NA|TRBJ1-3
TGTGCCAGCAGCGTAGGCAGGGGTGGAAACACCATATATTTT
CASSVGRGGNTIYF
>TRBV5-1|13|NA|NA|TRBJ2-7
TGCGCCAGCAGCTTCCGACACAACTACGAGCAGTACTTC
CASSFRHNYEQYF
>TRBV18|17|NA|NA|TRBJ1-5
TGTGCCAGCTCACCAAGGGCTCGACAGGCGCTCAATCAGCCCCAGCATTTT
CASSPRARQALNQPQHF
>TRBV29-1|13|NA|TRBD1|TRBJ1-1
TGCAGCGTTGAGACAGGGGAGAACACTGAAGCTTTCTTT
CSVETGENTEAFF
>TRBV6-1|14|NA|NA|TRBJ1-1
TGTGCCAGCAGTGATACTGGTACCCAGGGTGAAGCTTTCTTT
CASSDTGTQGEAFF
>TRBV6-1|13|NA|NA|TRBJ2-6
TGTGCCAGCGGAGTCTCTGGGGCCAACGTCCTGACTTTC
CASGVSGANVLTF
>TRBV28|17|few|TRBD2|TRBJ2-1
TGTGCCACCTGGGAGAAGGCGGGAGGGCAGGCCTACAATGAGCAGTTCTTC
CATWEKAGGQAYNEQFF
>TRBV10-1|13|NA|TRBD1|TRBJ2-2
TGCGCCAGCAGTGAACAGGGGAAGGGGGAGCTGTTTTTT
CASSEQGKGELFF
>TRBV30|14|NA|TRBD1|TRBJ2-5
TGTGCCTGGAGTGTGCAGGGGGCTCTAGAGACCCAGTACTTC
CAWSVQGALETQYF
>TRBV14|15|once|TRBD1|TRBJ1-6
TGTGCCAGCAGCTGGGGACAGGGGGCACATTCACCCCTCCACTTT
CASSWGQGAHSPLHF
>TRBV29-1|13|NA|NA|TRBJ1-2
TGCAGCGTCCAGACAGAGAACTTCTCCGGCTACACCTTC
CSVQTENFSGYTF
>TRBV2|16|NA|TRBD1|TRBJ1-1
TGTGCCAGCAGGGCGAACAGGGGCCTAGTGAACACTGAAGCTTTCTTT
CASRANRGLVNTEAFF
>TRBV5-1|17|NA|TRBD2|TRBJ2-2
TGCGCCAGCAGCTTTGAGCGGGGGGGCGATGACACCGGGGAGCTGTTTTTT
CASSFERGGDDTGELFF
>TRBV28|16|NA|NA|TRBJ1-1
TGTGCCAGCAGTGTCCAAACGCAGGGCTCGAACACTGAAGCTTTCTTT
CASSVQTQGSNTEAFF
>TRBV4-1|16|NA|TRBD1|TRBJ1-1
TGCGCCAGCAGCCAAGGAGTCGGACAGGCGGACACTGAAGCTTTCTTT
CASSQGVGQADTEAFF
>TRBV6-1|18|NA|TRBD1|TRBJ2-7
TGTGCCAGCAGTGAAAAGATGGGACAGGTAAATCGGTGGTACGAGCAGTACTTC
CASSEKMGQVNRWYEQYF
>TRBV7-8|16|NA|TRBD1|TRBJ1-1
TGTGCCAGCAGTCGATTTCCTAGGGGGCGACGCACTGAAGCTTTCTTT
CASSRFPRGRRTEAFF
>TRBV28|16|NA|NA|TRBJ2-2
TGTGCCAGCAGTTTAACAGGGACCGCGAACACCGGGGAGCTGTTTTTT
CASSLTGTANTGELFF
>TRBV5-1|14|NA|NA|TRBJ1-2
TGCGCCAGCAGCTTGACAGGCGACAACTATGGCTACACCTTC
CASSLTGDNYGYTF
>TRBV15|18|NA|NA|TRBJ1-4
TGTGCCACCAGCAGAGAAGGGGCAGGCGTTGCAACTAATGAAAAACTGTTTTTT
CATSREGAGVATNEKLFF
>TRBV5-1|15|few|NA|TRBJ1-6
TGCGCCAGCGGGGACGGGACAAGACATAATTCACCCCTCCACTTT
CASGDGTRHNSPLHF
>TRBV5-1|17|NA|NA|TRBJ2-6
TGCGCCAGCAGCCCCCCGGGACAAAGCTCTGGGGCCAACGTCCTGACTTTC
CASSPPGQSSGANVLTF
>TRBV18|14|NA|NA|TRBJ2-7
TGTGCCAGCTCACCAGCCCAGGATATCTACGAGCAGTACTTC
CASSPAQDIYEQYF
>TRBV28|14|NA|TRBD1|TRBJ1-2
TGTGCCAGCAGTACCCCGGGACAGGGCTATGGCTACACCTTC
CASSTPGQGYGYTF
>TRBV5-4|13|NA|NA|TRBJ1-2
TGTGCCAGCAGCTTGCCGGAGGGTGATGGCTACACCTTC
CASSLPEGDGYTF
>TRBV10-3|15|NA|NA|TRBJ2-3
TGTGCCATCAGTACTACTAGCCCTAGCACAGATACGCAGTATTTT
CAISTTSPSTDTQYF
>TRBV10-1|15|NA|NA|TRBJ2-1
TGCGCCAGCAGCCCCCACGGAGGGGCCTACAATGAGCAGTTCTTC
CASSPHGGAYNEQFF
>TRBV5-6|15|few|NA|TRBJ1-2
TGTGCCAGCCTCGAAGAAACAGGGTCGTCCTATGGCTACACCTTC
CASLEETGSSYGYTF
>TRBV21-1|12|NA|NA|TRBJ1-1
TGTGCCAGCAGTCGGGACTTCCTACGAGCTTTCTTT
CASSRDFLRAFF
>TRBV18|13|NA|NA|TRBJ1-4
TGTGCCAGCTCACCAGAGGCATCTGAAAAACTGTTTTTT
CASSPEASEKLFF
>TRBV10-1|12|NA|NA|TRBJ2-2
TGCGCCAGCAGTGGAGGCTCCGGGGAGCTGTTTTTT
CASSGGSGELFF
>TRBV7-9|15|few|TRBD1|TRBJ1-1
TGTGCCAGCAGCGCGGCAGGGGGCGCGGGCACTGAAGCTTTCTTT
CASSAAGGAGTEAFF
>TRBV7-2|14|NA|NA|TRBJ1-4
TGTGCCAGCAGCCCCGGGAGGGTAGCTGAAAAACTGTTTTTT
CASSPGRVAEKLFF
>TRBV6-1|13|NA|TRBD1|TRBJ1-5
TGTGCCAGCAGTTCGACAGGGCATCAGCCCCAGCATTTT
CASSSTGHQPQHF
>TRBV9|13|NA|NA|TRBJ2-2
TGTGCCAGCAGCGTAGCGTCGTCCGGGGAGCTGTTTTTT
CASSVASSGELFF
>TRBV4-3|15|NA|TRBD1|TRBJ2-7
TGCGCCAGCAGCCACCGGGACAGGGGCCCCTACGAGCAGTACTTC
CASSHRDRGPYEQYF
>TRBV29-1|14|few|TRBD2|TRBJ2-1
TGCAGCGTTGGACGGGGGGGCGTCGGTAATGAGCAGTTCTTC
CSVGRGGVGNEQFF
>TRBV9|14|NA|TRBD1|TRBJ2-7
TGTGCCAGCAGCGTAGGCGACAGGGGGCGGGAGCAGTACTTC
CASSVGDRGREQYF
>TRBV27|13|NA|TRBD1|TRBJ2-2
TGTGCCTCAGGGGGCAGAAAGTCCGGGGAGCTGTTTTTT
CASGGRKSGELFF
>TRBV9|16|NA|TRBD2|TRBJ2-1
TGTGCCAGCAGCGTAGCAGGGGGACTAGCGTCAAATGAGCAGTTCTTC
CASSVAGGLASNEQFF
>TRBV4-3|15|NA|NA|TRBJ1-1
TGCGCCAGCAGCCCTGGCCCAGGCTCGAACACTGAAGCTTTCTTT
CASSPGPGSNTEAFF
>TRBV5-1|13|NA|NA|TRBJ1-2
TGCGCCAGCAGCTTGGGGGGCGGGGATGGCTACACCTTC
CASSLGGGDGYTF
>TRBV5-6|14|NA|TRBD1|TRBJ1-2
TGTGCCAGCAGCCGCGGACAGGGGGCCTATGGCTACACCTTC
CASSRGQGAYGYTF
>TRBV19|16|NA|NA|TRBJ1-2
TGTGCCAGTAGTTTTGCGTTCCCCGACAGGTTGTATGGCTACACCTTC
CASSFAFPDRLYGYTF
>TRBV4-1|15|NA|TRBD1|TRBJ1-2
TGCGCCAGCAGCCAATCTACAGGGGCACCCTATGGCTACACCTTC
CASSQSTGAPYGYTF
>TRBV4-3|15|NA|NA|TRBJ2-6
TGCGCCAGCAGCCAACCCGGCTCTGGGGCCAACGTCCTGACTTTC
CASSQPGSGANVLTF
>TRBV5-4|14|NA|TRBD1|TRBJ1-3
TGTGCCAGCAGCTTACAGGGGAAAGGAAACACCATATATTTT
CASSLQGKGNTIYF
>TRBV29-1|12|NA|TRBD1|TRBJ1-1
TGCAGCACAAGGACAGGGAACACTGAAGCTTTCTTT
CSTRTGNTEAFF
>TRBV6-6|13|NA|TRBD2|TRBJ2-7
TGTGCCAGTACTAGCGGCTCACCGTACGAGCAGTACTTC
CASTSGSPYEQYF
>TRBV2|14|NA|NA|TRBJ1-1
TGTGCCAGCAGTGTGGGGAGCCCGAACACTGAAGCTTTCTTT
CASSVGSPNTEAFF
>TRBV6-5|15|once|TRBD1|TRBJ2-7
TGTGCCAGCCAGAGTGGAGGGACAGGGAGCAACGAGCAGTACTTC
CASQSGGTGSNEQYF